The 18 T cell receptor beta chains listed next were all sequenced from one sample in a study of metastatic and nonmetastatic thyroid tumors. With MiXCR, TCRdb reprocessed the PCR reads. The table lists some 46,000 clones, around 25% of them singletons. Before thyroid surgery, none of the patients had received any treatment. The specimen was blood. The source of these receptors is a male donor with papillary thyroid cancer or a benign thyroid nodule (not recorded which). Some clones in this sample may be carry-over from other donors' samples.

In its sample, this clone was seen many times. The gene calls are TRBV7-3 and TRBJ2-5, with 14 bases that match TRBD2. Looked up from germline, CDR1 is SGHTA and CDR2 is FQGTGA. Germline trimming cut 5 bases from V and 5 bases from J; bases unmatched to any gene: 16. The CDR3 consists of 19 residues. The CDR3 here is CASSPPRGLAGEGRETQYF. The CDR3 coding sequence is TGTGCCAGCAGCCCCCCCCGGGGACTAGCGGGAGAGGGTCGGGAGACCCAGTACTTC.

At least ten counts were recorded for this clone. The gene calls are TRBV2 and TRBJ2-7, with a tentative D call TRBD2 (5 bases). CDR3 length: 14 residues. Germline CDR1 SNHLY, CDR2 FYNNEI. V dropped 2 bases and J dropped 7 bases, with 15 bases sitting between them. CDR3 sequence reads: CASSEPLARREQYF. In DNA form, the CDR3 reads TGTGCCAGCAGTGAACCGCTAGCCCGTAGAGAGCAGTACTTC.

This clone was observed many times. This chain connects TRBV11-2 to TRBJ2-4, with 7 bases identical to TRBD1. The germline V gene encodes CDR1 SGHAT and CDR2 FQNNGV. The CDR3 contains 16 residues. J gave up 0 bases and V 1 base, and 3 bases lay outside the gene matches. CDR3 DNA: TGTGCCAGCAGCTTAGGGGACAGACTAGCCAAAAACATTCAGTACTTC. Translating gives CASSLGDRLAKNIQYF.

The V call is TRBV27, the J call TRBJ2-7, with TRBD1 matching 9 bases. The germline CDR1 and CDR2 sequences are MNHEY and SMNVEV (reference sequence). Trimming at V came to 4 bases and at J to 3 bases, leaving 7 bases not matched to a gene. The CDR3 sequence is 15 residues long. CDR3 loop: CASSSRDRALYEQYF. The CDR3, as DNA: TGTGCCAGCAGTTCCCGGGACAGGGCCCTCTACGAGCAGTACTTC.

In this sample, this clone turned up many times. The J gene is TRBJ1-2, the V gene TRBV2, with TRBD1 matching 12 bases. The V gene end was trimmed by 6 bases and the J gene end by 14 bases; junction bases not matched to a gene: 13. Looked up from germline, CDR1 is SNHLY and CDR2 is FYNNEI. CDR3 length: 14 residues. CDR3 in DNA: TGTGCCAGCAGCTTAACCTTGGGACAGGGGGCGGAAACCTTC. Protein: CASSLTLGQGAETF. The whole variable domain, filled in from reference TRBV2 and TRBJ1-2, reads EPEVTQTPSHQVTQMGQEVILRCVPISNHLYFYWYRQILGQKVEFLVSFYNNEISEKSEIFDDQFSVERPDGSNFTLKIRSTKLEDSAMYFCASSLTLGQGAETFGSGTRLTVV.

Judged by abundance, this clone is medium-sized (0.01 to 0.1%). V usage is TRBV18 and J usage is TRBJ2-2; TRBD2 might be the D (6 bases). The germline V gene encodes CDR1 KGHSH and CDR2 LQKENI. The CDR3 loop spans 15 amino acids. V lost 3 bases and J 0 bases, leaving 8 bases between the germline ends. CDR3 loop: CASSPGGTNTGELFF. The CDR3 bases are TGTGCCAGCTCACCCGGCGGGACGAACACCGGGGAGCTGTTTTTT.

This clone showed up many times. The V gene is TRBV12-3 or TRBV12-4, the J gene TRBJ1-1; TRBD1 agrees at 10 bases. J lost 2 bases, V lost 6 bases, and 6 bases had no gene match. CDR3 length equals 15 residues. The CDR3 bases are TGTGCCAGCAGGGAGACAGGGGGCGGAAACACTGAAGCTTTCTTT. Its protein product is CASRETGGGNTEAFF.

V usage is TRBV18 and J usage is TRBJ2-3; 12 bases map to TRBD2. This CDR3 has 17 amino acids. The trim removed 2 bases at V and 2 bases at J, leaving 5 bases unmatched. The germline V gene has CDR1 KGHSH and CDR2 LQKENI. CDR3 region: CASSPIASGRATDTQYF. Here the CDR3 DNA reads TGTGCCAGCTCACCAATAGCTAGCGGGAGGGCCACAGATACGCAGTATTTT.

The genes are TRBV11-3 and TRBJ2-1, with D tentatively TRBD1 (5 bases). Trimming removed 4 bases from V and 10 bases from J, with 17 bases in between. This CDR3 is built from 14 residues. Germline values: CDR1 SGHNT, CDR2 YENEEA. In DNA form, the CDR3 reads TGTGCCAGCAGCTATCTGGACCGGACATGCGAGCAGTTCTTC. Encoded protein: CASSYLDRTCEQFF.

The chain joins TRBV20-1 to TRBJ1-1; maybe TRBD1 (6 bases). V shed 6 bases and J shed 0 bases, with 8 bases lying between them. The CDR3 loop spans 12 amino acids. CDR1 is DFQATT, CDR2 SNEGSKA, per germline (reference sequence). Here the CDR3 reads CSARQVNTEAFF. In DNA, the CDR3 is TGCAGTGCCAGACAGGTGAACACTGAAGCTTTCTTT.

This clone appeared many times. The identical CDR3 is also encoded by other nucleotide sequences in the sample. The V call is TRBV5-1, the J call TRBJ2-3, with D perhaps matching TRBD1 (5 bases). The CDR3 sequence is 12 residues long. Per germline, CDR1 SGHRS and CDR2 YFSETQ. Trimming stripped 5 bases from V and 5 bases from J, with 9 bases between. Here the CDR3 reads CASSPRGDTQYF. CDR3 DNA: TGCGCCAGCAGTCCAAGGGGAGATACGCAGTATTTT.

This clone was observed a few times. The gene calls are TRBV6-6 and TRBJ1-2, with D tentatively TRBD1 (5 bases). In germline, CDR1 is MNHNY, CDR2 SVGAGI (reference sequence). V lost 0 bases to trimming and J lost 6 bases, with 8 bases between them. The CDR3 sequence is 13 residues long. The CDR3 protein is CASSYSEGDGYTF. Here the CDR3 DNA reads TGTGCCAGCAGTTACTCGGAAGGGGATGGCTACACCTTC.

The sample holds many counts of this clone. The rearrangement links TRBV7-9 to TRBJ2-7; possibly TRBD1 for D (5 bases). This CDR3 spans 14 amino acids. Germline V CDR1 and CDR2: SEHNR, FQNEAQ (reference sequence). Trimming left V 3 bases short and J 6 bases short, with 15 bases between. In nucleotides, the CDR3 is TGTGCCAGCAGCTTTACAGGAATGGGTCCCGAGCAGTACTTC. The encoded protein is CASSFTGMGPEQYF.

The chain carries TRBV28 and TRBJ1-6; 8 bases are a match to TRBD1. The germline V gene has CDR1 MDHEN and CDR2 SYDVKM. V lost 5 bases to trimming and J lost 6 bases; unmatched junction nucleotides: 3. The CDR3 has 14 amino acids. DNA for the CDR3: TGTGCCAGCAGTACCGGACAGGGTAATTCACCCCTCCACTTT. It yields the protein CASSTGQGNSPLHF.

The chain couples TRBV19 to TRBJ2-1, with 7 bases aligning to TRBD2. The germline V gene has CDR1 LNHDA and CDR2 SQIVND (reference sequence). The CDR3 spans 12 residues. With V trimmed by 7 bases and J by 9 bases, 6 bases remained unmatched. CDR3 sequence reads: CASMGGGGEQFF. CDR3 DNA sequence: TGTGCCAGTATGGGCGGGGGAGGTGAGCAGTTCTTC.

This sequence joins TRBV25-1 and TRBJ1-3, with D maybe TRBD1 (5 bases). Germline CDR1 reads MGHDK; CDR2 reads SYGVNS. The CDR3 is made up of 15 amino acids. Deletions cut 5 bases from V and 4 bases from J, with 15 bases between. The chain's CDR3 is CASSSRGSGGNTIYF. CDR3 in DNA: TGTGCCAGCAGTTCGAGGGGATCGGGGGGAAACACCATATATTTT.

This clone was found a few times. This chain's CDR3 is CASSLKGGDNSPLHF. CDR3 DNA sequence: TGTGCCAGTAGCCTGAAAGGCGGAGATAATTCACCCCTCCACTTT. The rearrangement uses TRBV19 and TRBJ1-6; D not resolved. The germline V and J ends were trimmed by 6 bases and 5 bases, with 14 bases remaining between them. Germline CDR1 reads LNHDA; CDR2 reads SQIVND (reference sequence). CDR3 length equals 15 residues.

V gene TRBV5-1 combines with J gene TRBJ2-7; a weak D match, TRBD2 (5 bases). Germline-derived CDR1 and CDR2 are SGHRS and YFSETQ. The CDR3 runs to 14 residues. V was trimmed by 2 bases and J by 2 bases, leaving 11 bases between them. The CDR3 spells CASSLASGPYEQYF. As DNA, the CDR3 is TGCGCCAGCAGCTTAGCCAGCGGTCCCTACGAGCAGTACTTC.